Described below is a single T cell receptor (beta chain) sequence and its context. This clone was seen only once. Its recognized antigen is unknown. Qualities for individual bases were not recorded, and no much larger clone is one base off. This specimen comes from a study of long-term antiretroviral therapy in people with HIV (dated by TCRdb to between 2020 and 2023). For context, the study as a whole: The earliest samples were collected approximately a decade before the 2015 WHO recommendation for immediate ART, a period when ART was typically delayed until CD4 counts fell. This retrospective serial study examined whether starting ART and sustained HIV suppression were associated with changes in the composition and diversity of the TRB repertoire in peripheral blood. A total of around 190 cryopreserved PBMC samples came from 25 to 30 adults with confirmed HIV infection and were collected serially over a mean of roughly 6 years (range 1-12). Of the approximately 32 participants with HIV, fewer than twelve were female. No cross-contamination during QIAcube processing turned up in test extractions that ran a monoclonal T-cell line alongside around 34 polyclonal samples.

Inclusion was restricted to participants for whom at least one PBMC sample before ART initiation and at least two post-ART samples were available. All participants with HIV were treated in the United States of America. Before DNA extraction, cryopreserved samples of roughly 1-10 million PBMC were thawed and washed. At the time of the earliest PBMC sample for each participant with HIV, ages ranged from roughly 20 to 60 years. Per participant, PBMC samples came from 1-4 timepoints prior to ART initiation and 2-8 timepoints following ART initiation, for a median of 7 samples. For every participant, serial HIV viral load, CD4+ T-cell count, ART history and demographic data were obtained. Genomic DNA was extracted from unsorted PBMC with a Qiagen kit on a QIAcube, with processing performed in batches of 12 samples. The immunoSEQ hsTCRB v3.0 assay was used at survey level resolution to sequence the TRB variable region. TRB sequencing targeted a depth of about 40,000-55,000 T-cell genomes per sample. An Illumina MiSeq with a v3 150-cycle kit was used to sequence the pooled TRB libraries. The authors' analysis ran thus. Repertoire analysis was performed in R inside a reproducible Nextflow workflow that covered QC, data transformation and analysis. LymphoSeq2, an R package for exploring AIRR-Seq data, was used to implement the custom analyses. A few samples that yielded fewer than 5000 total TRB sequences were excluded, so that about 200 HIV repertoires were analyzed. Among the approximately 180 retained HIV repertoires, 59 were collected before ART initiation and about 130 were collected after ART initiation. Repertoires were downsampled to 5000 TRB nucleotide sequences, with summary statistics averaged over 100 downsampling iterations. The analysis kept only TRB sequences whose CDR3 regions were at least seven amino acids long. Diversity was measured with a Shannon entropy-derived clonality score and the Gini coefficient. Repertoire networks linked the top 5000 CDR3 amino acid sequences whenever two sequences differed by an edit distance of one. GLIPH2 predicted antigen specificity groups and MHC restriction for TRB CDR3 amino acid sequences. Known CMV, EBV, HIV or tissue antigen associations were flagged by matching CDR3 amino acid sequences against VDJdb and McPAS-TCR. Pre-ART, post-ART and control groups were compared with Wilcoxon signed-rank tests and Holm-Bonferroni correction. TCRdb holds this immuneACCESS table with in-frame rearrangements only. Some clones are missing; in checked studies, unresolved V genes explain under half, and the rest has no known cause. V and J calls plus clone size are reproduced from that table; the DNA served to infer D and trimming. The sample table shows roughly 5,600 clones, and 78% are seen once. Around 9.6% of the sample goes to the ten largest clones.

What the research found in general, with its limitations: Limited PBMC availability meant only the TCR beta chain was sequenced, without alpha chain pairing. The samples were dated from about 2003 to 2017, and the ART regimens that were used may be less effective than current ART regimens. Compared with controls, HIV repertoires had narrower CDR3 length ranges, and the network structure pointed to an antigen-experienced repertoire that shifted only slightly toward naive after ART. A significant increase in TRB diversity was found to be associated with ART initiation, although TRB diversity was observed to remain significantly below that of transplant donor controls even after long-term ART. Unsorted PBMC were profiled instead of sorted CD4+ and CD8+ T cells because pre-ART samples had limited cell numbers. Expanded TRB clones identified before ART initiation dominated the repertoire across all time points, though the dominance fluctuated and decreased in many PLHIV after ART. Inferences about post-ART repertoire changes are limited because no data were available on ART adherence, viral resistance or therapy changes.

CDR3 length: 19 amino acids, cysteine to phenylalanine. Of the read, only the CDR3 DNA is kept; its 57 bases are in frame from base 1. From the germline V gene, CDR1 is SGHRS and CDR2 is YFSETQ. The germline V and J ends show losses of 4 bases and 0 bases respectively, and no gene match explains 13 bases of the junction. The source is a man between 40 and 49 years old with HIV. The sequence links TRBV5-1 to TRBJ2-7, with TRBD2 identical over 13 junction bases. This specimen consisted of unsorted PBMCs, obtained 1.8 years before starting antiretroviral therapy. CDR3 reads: CASSLLGTSGVRSSYEQYF. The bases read TGCGCCAGCAGCCTTTTAGGGACTAGCGGGGTAAGAAGCTCCTACGAGCAGTACTTC.